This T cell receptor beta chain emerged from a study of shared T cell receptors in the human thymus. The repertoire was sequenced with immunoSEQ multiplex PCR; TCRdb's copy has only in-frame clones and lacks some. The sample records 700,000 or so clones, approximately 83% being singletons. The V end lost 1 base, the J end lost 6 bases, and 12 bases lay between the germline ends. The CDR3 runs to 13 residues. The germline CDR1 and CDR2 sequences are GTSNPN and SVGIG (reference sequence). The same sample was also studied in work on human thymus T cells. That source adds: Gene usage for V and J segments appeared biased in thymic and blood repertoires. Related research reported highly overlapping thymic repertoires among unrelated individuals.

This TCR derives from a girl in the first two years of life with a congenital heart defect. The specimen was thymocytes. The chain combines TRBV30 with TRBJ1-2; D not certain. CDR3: CAWSAEETHGYTF. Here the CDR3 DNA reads TGTGCCTGGAGTGCCGAGGAAACTCATGGCTACACCTTC.